The 6 T cell receptor beta chains listed next were all sequenced from one sample in a study of T cells in Graves' hyperthyroidism and ophthalmopathy. RNA transcripts were the template for amplifying TCR beta CDR3 regions. A first-round RT-PCR of the TCR CDR3 used the HTBI primer set. Using its own MiXCR run on the multiplex PCR reads, TCRdb lists one record per CDR3 protein. The table lists fewer than 700,000 distinct CDR3 sequences, 15% to 20% of them singletons. Sequencing used blood. These receptor sequences come from a woman in her 30s with Graves' hyperthyroidism.

This clonotype has ten or more counts. This sequence joins TRBV27 and TRBJ2-7; TRBD2 aligns across 7 bases. Germline CDR1 reads MNHEY; CDR2 reads SMNVEV (reference sequence). This CDR3 spans 17 amino acids. V was pared by 5 bases and J by 3 bases, with 16 bases of the junction left unmatched. CDR3 protein: CASSPLRGVDILYEQYF. The CDR3 DNA reads TGTGCCAGCAGTCCCCTCCGGGGGGTGGACATCCTCTACGAGCAGTACTTC.

In this sample, this clonotype turned up many times. The V gene is TRBV29-1, the J gene TRBJ2-7; 8 nucleotides match TRBD1. J was trimmed by 4 bases and V by 6 bases; bases with no gene match: 5. The CDR3 is 12 residues long. Germline V gives CDR1 SQVTM, CDR2 ANQGSEA. The CDR3: CSVWTGMYEQYF. CDR3 nucleotides: TGCAGCGTCTGGACAGGGATGTACGAGCAGTACTTC.

The V gene is TRBV14, the J gene TRBJ2-3; either TRBD1 or TRBD2 may supply D (6 bases each). CDR3 length: 15 residues. V was trimmed by 4 bases and J by 11 bases, leaving 22 bases between them. From germline, CDR1 is SGHDN and CDR2 FVKESK. The CDR3 reads CASSRGQLRDRWQYF. The CDR3 nucleotides are TGTGCCAGCAGCCGAGGACAGCTGCGGGATAGGTGGCAGTATTTT.

Comments on this clonotype: This may arise from a read error, as a much more abundant clone is one base away. V usage is TRBV28 and J usage is TRBJ2-1; D perhaps matches TRBD2 (5 bases). The germline V gene has CDR1 MDHEN and CDR2 SYDVKM. The CDR3 runs to 17 residues. Trimming removed 4 bases at V and 2 bases at J, with 18 bases between. CDR3 protein: CASSSPSGINPYNEQFF. CDR3 DNA: TGTGCCAGCAGTTCCCCGAGCGGAATAAACCCCTACAATGAGCAGTTCTTC.

This clonotype was observed a few times. The gene calls are TRBV5-1 and TRBJ2-3; TRBD2 matches at 13 bases. CDR3 length: 18 residues. V lost 3 bases, J lost 2 bases, and 9 bases stayed unmatched. CDR1 and CDR2 from the germline V gene are SGHRS and YFSETQ. The CDR3 loop is CASSYSSLAGGPTDTQYF. As DNA, the CDR3 is TGCGCCAGCAGCTACAGTTCACTAGCGGGAGGGCCCACAGATACGCAGTATTTT.

This clonotype occurred a few times. CDR3 region: CASSHAGTSGSLYEQYF. CDR3 nucleotides: TGCGCCAGCAGCCATGCGGGGACTAGCGGGAGTCTCTACGAGCAGTACTTC. The chain couples TRBV4-1 to TRBJ2-7, with 14 bases aligning to TRBD2. Germline CDR1 reads MGHRA; CDR2 reads YSYEKL. This CDR3 comprises 17 residues. The trim removed 3 bases at V and 3 bases at J, leaving 7 bases unmatched.